This T cell receptor beta chain was retrieved from a study of T cell responses to AZD1222 COVID-19 vaccine. Study results and caveats: Nearly half of spike-specific TCRs reportedly target unmutated variant regions. Regions 160-218 and 743-854 dominated among vaccine-associated CD4 TCRs spanning spike. Females made up more of the donors, who were largely white British, and clonal diversity may have come out too low. Among those given AZD1222, only five or six were seropositive at baseline.

A word on this clone: No antigen is known for it.

The data were produced by immunoSEQ multiplex PCR, yet TCRdb's version contains in-frame clones alone and is incomplete. The sample consists of around 150,000 clones, 91% of them appearing once. The CDR3 is 16 residues long. V was trimmed by 0 bases and J by 7 bases, leaving 16 bases between them. CDR1 is SGHRS and CDR2 is YFSETQ in the germline V gene. This TCR was sampled from an adult who received the MenACWY meningococcal vaccine as a control. This rearrangement joins TRBV5-1 to TRBJ1-4, with D perhaps matching TRBD1 (6 bases). This sample comprised peripheral blood, obtained 28 days after the second dose of the MenACWY control vaccine. The CDR3 DNA reads as TGCGCCAGCAGCTTGGCAACAGGGAACCCAGGTGAAAAACTGTTTTTT. Its protein is CASSLATGNPGEKLFF.